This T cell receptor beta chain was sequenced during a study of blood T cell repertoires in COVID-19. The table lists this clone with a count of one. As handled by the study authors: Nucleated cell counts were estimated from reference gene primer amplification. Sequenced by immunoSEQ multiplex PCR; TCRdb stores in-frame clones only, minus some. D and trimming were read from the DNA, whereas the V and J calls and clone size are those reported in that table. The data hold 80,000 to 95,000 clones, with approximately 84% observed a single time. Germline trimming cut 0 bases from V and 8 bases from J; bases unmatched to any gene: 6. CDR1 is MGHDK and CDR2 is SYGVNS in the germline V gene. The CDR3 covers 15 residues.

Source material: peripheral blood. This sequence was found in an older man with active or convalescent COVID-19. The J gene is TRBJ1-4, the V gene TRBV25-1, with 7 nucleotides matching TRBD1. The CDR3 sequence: CASSEYKGAREKLFF. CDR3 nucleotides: TGTGCCAGCAGTGAATATAAGGGGGCGCGAGAAAAACTGTTTTTT.